The 29 T cell receptor beta chains given below trace back to one sample, sequenced in a study of cytomegalovirus exposure and HLA in healthy donors. The PCR contained 60 Vbeta and 13 Jbeta primers. Repertoires were generated with immunoSEQ multiplex PCR, while TCRdb's copy carries only in-frame clones and drops some. Of roughly 130,000 clones in the sample, around 72% are singletons; the top ten hold 1% to 1.5%. Input material: PBMCs. The receptor source for this set is a woman in her thirties or forties in good health and CMV-seronegative.

The J gene is TRBJ2-2, the V gene TRBV5-1; perhaps TRBD2 as D (6 bases). Trimming left V 4 bases short and J 1 base short, with 14 bases between. CDR1 is SGHRS, CDR2 YFSETQ, per germline. The CDR3 is 16 residues long. The chain's CDR3 is CASSPVTRRNTGELFF. For the CDR3, the DNA is TGCGCCAGCAGCCCCGTGACTAGGAGGAACACCGGGGAGCTGTTTTTT.

The chain couples TRBV9 to TRBJ2-7; the match to TRBD2 covers 13 bases. Trimming removed 4 bases from V and 2 bases from J; junction bases left unmatched: 9. The CDR3 is made up of 17 amino acids. Looked up from germline, CDR1 is SGDLS and CDR2 is YYNGEE. The CDR3 sequence is CASSPHPTSGGTYEQYF. As DNA, the CDR3 is TGTGCCAGCAGCCCTCACCCGACTAGCGGGGGGACCTACGAGCAGTACTTC.

The rearrangement uses TRBV27 and TRBJ1-4; 7 bases are shared with TRBD1. The CDR3 runs to 16 residues. Germline V gene sequence: CDR1 MNHEY, CDR2 SMNVEV (reference sequence). V shed 5 bases, J shed 8 bases, and the junction held 14 bases outside the gene matches. DNA for the CDR3: TGTGCCAGCAGTCCCTCGTCAGACAGGGTTTACGAAAAACTGTTTTTT. Protein sequence: CASSPSSDRVYEKLFF. The full variable domain, with the rest looked up from reference TRBV27 and TRBJ1-4, is EAQVTQNPRYLITVTGKKLTVTCSQNMNHEYMSWYRQDPGLGLRQIYYSMNVEVTDKGDVPEGYKVSRKEKRNFPLILESPSPNQTSLYFCASSPSSDRVYEKLFFGSGTQLSVL.

The table lists this clone with a few counts. Other DNA sequences in this sample translate to the same CDR3. The rearrangement links TRBV5-1 to TRBJ2-7, with TRBD1 matching 11 bases. The CDR3 is made up of 15 amino acids. Trimming at V came to 1 base and at J to 4 bases, leaving 4 bases not matched to a gene. CDR1 and CDR2 from the germline V gene are SGHRS and YFSETQ. CDR3 DNA: TGCGCCAGCAGCTTGATCGGGACAGGGGGTTACGAGCAGTACTTC. It yields the protein CASSLIGTGGYEQYF.

Concerning this clone itself: This CDR3 is also generated by other DNA sequences in the sample. The chain recombines TRBV9 with TRBJ1-1; maybe TRBD1 (5 bases). V lost 4 bases, J lost 1 base, and 8 bases lay in between. The CDR3 is 13 amino acids. The germline CDR1 and CDR2 sequences are SGDLS and YYNGEE. The CDR3 loop is CASSLTGNTEAFF. DNA of the CDR3: TGTGCCAGCAGCCTTACAGGGAACACTGAAGCTTTCTTT.

V and J are TRBV29-1 and TRBJ2-2, with 8 bases fitting TRBD2. With V trimmed by 6 bases and J by 1 base, 7 bases remained unmatched. Germline V gene data show CDR1 as SQVTM and CDR2 as ANQGSEA. The CDR3 covers 15 residues. In nucleotides, the CDR3 is TGCAGCGTATTGAGGGCGGGGGGGAACACCGGGGAGCTGTTTTTT. Its protein is CSVLRAGGNTGELFF.

The chain recombines TRBV20-1 with TRBJ1-1; no reliable D call. Trimming took 6 bases from V and 1 from J, leaving 6 bases between them. CDR3 length: 11 residues. In germline, CDR1 is DFQATT, CDR2 SNEGSKA (reference sequence). The CDR3 DNA sequence: TGCAGTGCCATACAGAACACTGAAGCTTTCTTT. Amino acids: CSAIQNTEAFF.

This chain joins TRBV7-9 and TRBJ1-3; D unclear. The CDR3 consists of 14 residues. The V end lost 2 bases, the J end lost 0 bases, and 5 bases lay between the germline ends. CDR1 and CDR2 from the germline V gene are SEHNR and FQNEAQ (reference sequence). The CDR3 coding sequence is TGTGCCAGCAGCTTAAGCCTCTCTGGAAACACCATATATTTT. It specifies CASSLSLSGNTIYF.

The V gene is TRBV5-6, the J gene TRBJ1-5, with D unclear. V was trimmed by 0 bases and J by 7 bases, leaving 17 bases between them. CDR1 is SGHDT, CDR2 YYEEEE, per germline. The CDR3 runs to 16 residues. The CDR3 protein is CASSLGPLSVRQPQHF. As DNA, the CDR3 is TGTGCCAGCAGCTTGGGTCCTCTGTCCGTACGGCAGCCCCAGCATTTT.

The chain uses TRBV9 and TRBJ2-3, with D perhaps matching TRBD2 (5 bases). In germline, CDR1 is SGDLS, CDR2 YYNGEE. The CDR3 runs to 14 residues. V shed 6 bases and J shed 2 bases, with 13 bases lying between them. The CDR3 reads CASTPTGYTDTQYF. The CDR3 region has the DNA TGTGCCAGCACCCCAACGGGGTACACAGATACGCAGTATTTT.

The chain has TRBV28 and TRBJ2-1; D gene uncertain. The CDR3 extends over 15 amino acids. Germline-derived CDR1 and CDR2 are MDHEN and SYDVKM. V was pared by 5 bases and J by 0 bases, with 11 bases between. The CDR3 sequence is CASSDTYDSYNEQFF. The CDR3 DNA sequence: TGTGCCAGCAGTGACACCTACGACTCCTACAATGAGCAGTTCTTC.

This clone was counted once. The CDR3 reads CATSRGPGRGNEQFF. Written as DNA, the CDR3 is TGTGCCACCAGCAGAGGACCTGGACGGGGCAATGAGCAGTTCTTC. The chain recombines TRBV15 with TRBJ2-1, with D perhaps matching TRBD2 (5 bases). CDR3 length equals 15 residues. Germline CDR1 and CDR2: LNHNV and YYDKDF (reference sequence). Trimming cost V 1 base and J 6 bases, with 13 bases left between them.

The rearrangement joins TRBV5-4 to TRBJ2-7, with 9 bases lining up with TRBD1. The CDR3 covers 15 residues. Germline CDR1 SGHNT, CDR2 YYREEE (reference sequence). V shed 0 bases and J 3 bases; nucleotides not matched to a gene: 4. CDR3 sequence: CASSLAGDRVYEQYV. The DNA for the CDR3 is TGTGCCAGCAGCTTGGCAGGGGACAGGGTCTACGAGCAGTACGTC.

V usage is TRBV7-9 and J usage is TRBJ1-2; 8 nucleotides agree with TRBD1. CDR1 is SEHNR and CDR2 is FQNEAQ in the germline V gene (reference sequence). The CDR3 runs to 16 residues. With 1 base clipped from V and 6 bases from J, the junction kept 10 bases outside the gene matches. The CDR3 loop reads CASSLGDRPQPNGYTF. As DNA, the CDR3 is TGTGCCAGCAGCTTAGGGGACAGGCCGCAGCCGAATGGCTACACCTTC.

DNA for the CDR3: TGTGCCAGCAGTGCACACGGACAGGGTAACGGGGAGCTGTTTTTT. Its translation is CASSAHGQGNGELFF. V is TRBV6-1 and J is TRBJ2-2, with TRBD1 identical over 8 bases. The V gene's germline CDR1 is MNHNS and CDR2 SASEGT. Unmatched junction bases numbered 8, after V lost 4 bases and J lost 7 bases. The CDR3 spans 15 residues.

The sample holds a few counts of this clone. The genes are TRBV6-1 and TRBJ1-5, with D tentatively TRBD1 (5 bases). V lost 1 base to trimming and J lost 4 bases, with 8 bases between them. Germline assignment: CDR1 MNHNS and CDR2 SASEGT. The CDR3 has 14 residues. The CDR3 loop is CASSEVGVNQPQHF. In nucleotides, the CDR3 is TGTGCCAGCAGTGAAGTAGGGGTGAATCAGCCCCAGCATTTT.

V usage is TRBV9 and J usage is TRBJ1-3; 9 bases are a match to TRBD1. With V trimmed by 3 bases and J by 3 bases, 7 bases remained unmatched. Germline lookup yields CDR1 SGDLS and CDR2 YYNGEE. CDR3 length: 16 residues. The DNA of the CDR3 is TGTGCCAGCAGCGCAACAGGGGGCGCGGATGGAAACACCATATATTTT. Its protein product is CASSATGGADGNTIYF.

The V call is TRBV5-1, the J call TRBJ1-1; 8 nucleotides agree with TRBD1. Germline CDR1 SGHRS, CDR2 YFSETQ. Germline trimming cut 4 bases from V and 4 bases from J; bases unmatched to any gene: 6. The CDR3 length is 14 residues. CDR3 nucleotides: TGCGCCAGCAGCGACAGGACAGGGCGCACTGAAGCTTTCTTT. Encoded protein: CASSDRTGRTEAFF.

The chain employs TRBV12-5 and TRBJ1-5; the match to TRBD1 covers 10 bases. CDR1 and CDR2 from the germline V gene are LGHNT and FRNRAP. V gave up 6 bases and J gave up 5 bases; unmatched junction bases: 7. The CDR3 covers 15 residues. The CDR3 DNA reads TGTGCTAGTGGCACGACAGGGGGCAGGGATCAGCCCCAGCATTTT. It is translated as CASGTTGGRDQPQHF. The full variable domain, in which reference TRBV12-5 and TRBJ1-5 provide the parts outside the CDR3, is DARVTQTPRHKVTEMGQEVTMRCQPILGHNTVFWYRQTMMQGLELLAYFRNRAPLDDSGMPKDRFSAEMPDATLATLKIQPSEPRDSAVYFCASGTTGGRDQPQHFGDGTRLSIL.

The chain employs TRBV5-1 and TRBJ1-1; unclear D gene. The CDR3 is made up of 15 amino acids. Trimming cost V 4 bases and J 6 bases, with 19 bases left between them. Germline CDR1 SGHRS, CDR2 YFSETQ. CDR3 sequence (DNA): TGCGCCAGCAGCAGATCCGATACACGGACTTCTGAAGCTTTCTTT. It codes for CASSRSDTRTSEAFF.

This clone was counted many times. The rearrangement joins TRBV27 to TRBJ1-1; D ambiguous. CDR3 size: 12 residues. Trimming cost V 8 bases and J 1 base, with 8 bases left between them. Germline V CDR1 and CDR2: MNHEY, SMNVEV (reference sequence). The DNA of the CDR3 is TGTGCCAGCCGAGAGCGGAACACTGAAGCTTTCTTT. This sequence encodes CASRERNTEAFF.

As concerns this clone: The sample contains more than one DNA sequence encoding this CDR3. The chain is built from TRBV4-1 and TRBJ1-1; D perhaps matches TRBD1 (5 bases). Per the germline V gene, CDR1 is MGHRA and CDR2 is YSYEKL. Trimming took off 3 bases at V and 6 bases at J, with 17 bases between the two ends. This CDR3 has 15 residues. This CDR3 reads CASSQRLAGMSEAFF. In DNA form, the CDR3 reads TGCGCCAGCAGCCAGCGGCTGGCAGGGATGTCTGAAGCTTTCTTT.

The chain is built from TRBV4-1 and TRBJ1-6; 8 nucleotides match TRBD1. In germline, CDR1 is MGHRA, CDR2 YSYEKL. CDR3 length: 20 residues. The V and J ends lost 0 bases and 7 bases, in that order; junction bases with no gene match: 17. The CDR3 region has the DNA TGCGCCAGCAGCCAAGATCCCTTGGTCACTGACAGGGGTAGAAATTCACCCCTCCACTTT. This gives the protein CASSQDPLVTDRGRNSPLHF.

The gene calls are TRBV25-1 and TRBJ2-5; 7 positions match TRBD2. The CDR3 covers 16 residues. V trimming: 1 base; J trimming: 7 bases; junction bases outside the gene matches: 12. CDR1 and CDR2 from the germline V gene are MGHDK and SYGVNS. The CDR3 DNA sequence: TGTGCCAGCAGTGAATCGGATGTGCGGGGGTGGGGGACCCAGTACTTC. This gives the protein CASSESDVRGWGTQYF.

This chain connects TRBV6-5 to TRBJ1-6; weak D call: TRBD1 (6 bases). The length of the CDR3 is 14 residues. Germline V gives CDR1 MNHEY, CDR2 SVGAGI. V lost 6 bases and J 3 bases, leaving 9 bases between the germline ends. CDR3 DNA: TGTGCCAGCAGCACACAGGGCTATAATTCACCCCTCCACTTT. Residues: CASSTQGYNSPLHF.

The chain joins TRBV6-5 to TRBJ1-2, with 9 bases fitting TRBD1. The junction had 5 bases not matched to a gene; V was cut back by 5 bases and J by 4 bases. Germline V lookup: CDR1 MNHEY, CDR2 SVGAGI. CDR3 length: 14 amino acids. The CDR3, as DNA: TGTGCCAGCAGTACAGGGGGCTTATCCTATGGCTACACCTTC. It translates to CASSTGGLSYGYTF.

The chain employs TRBV4-1 and TRBJ2-7; no firm D call. The CDR3 loop spans 11 amino acids. The germline V and J ends were trimmed by 1 base and 6 bases, with 4 bases remaining between them. Germline CDR1 MGHRA, CDR2 YSYEKL. The CDR3 bases are TGCGCCAGCAGCCAAGCCAGCGAGCAGTACTTC. Protein sequence: CASSQASEQYF.

V usage is TRBV7-9 and J usage is TRBJ1-3, with D uncertain. Per the germline V gene, CDR1 is SEHNR and CDR2 is FQNEAQ (reference sequence). This CDR3 is 13 amino acids long. V lost 2 bases and J 3 bases, leaving 5 bases between the germline ends. CDR3: CASSLRGGNTIYF. CDR3 coding DNA: TGTGCCAGCAGCTTACGGGGTGGAAACACCATATATTTT.

The genes are TRBV19 and TRBJ1-1; a weak D match, TRBD1 (6 bases). The CDR3 is 14 residues long. The V gene lost 7 bases and the J gene lost 1 base, with 13 bases spanning the gap. Germline CDR1 and CDR2: LNHDA and SQIVND (reference sequence). The CDR3 protein is CASTLDSPNTEAFF. The CDR3 region has the DNA TGTGCCAGTACCCTGGACAGCCCGAACACTGAAGCTTTCTTT. The variable domain in full, completed from reference TRBV19 and TRBJ1-1, reads DGGITQSPKYLFRKEGQNVTLSCEQNLNHDAMYWYRQDPGQGLRLIYYSQIVNDFQKGDIAEGYSVSREKKESFPLTVTSAQKNPTAFYLCASTLDSPNTEAFFGQGTRLTVV.